The 13 T cell receptor beta chains below were found in one sample sequenced in a study of shared clonotypes between healthy human individuals. Some clones are missing from TCRdb's copy, which holds only in-frame ones; the method was immunoSEQ multiplex PCR. Of around 1.9 million clones listed, roughly 95% were seen once; the top ten hold more than 1.5%. CD45RO-negative, CCR7-selected cells formed the naive CD8 fraction, which excluded terminally differentiated effector memory CD45RA+ cells. Sequencing was performed on naive CD8+ T cells from PBMCs. Receptor source: a man younger than 35 in good health. Some clones in this sample may be carry-over from other donors' samples.

The gene calls are TRBV7-9 and TRBJ2-5; 8 bases line up with TRBD2. Germline V CDR1 and CDR2: SEHNR, FQNEAQ (reference sequence). V lost 0 bases and J lost 4; bases outside the gene matches: 1. The length of the CDR3 is 14 residues. This chain's CDR3 is CASSLALAGETQYF. The CDR3 DNA follows: TGTGCCAGCAGCTTAGCCCTAGCGGGAGAGACCCAGTACTTC.

The J gene is TRBJ1-2, the V gene TRBV6-1; 10 bases map to TRBD1. CDR3 length equals 13 residues. The junction had 13 bases not matched to a gene; V was cut back by 7 bases and J by 14 bases. Germline assignment: CDR1 MNHNS and CDR2 SASEGT. CDR3 nucleotides: TGTGCCAGCACCTATACAAGACAGGGGGCTGATACCTTC. The encoded protein is CASTYTRQGADTF.

The chain joins TRBV15 to TRBJ2-5; no clear D. Looked up from germline, CDR1 is LNHNV and CDR2 is YYDKDF (reference sequence). CDR3 length: 14 residues. The V end was cut by 1 base, the J end by 4 bases, with 10 bases between. CDR3 in amino acids: CATSRAGSLETQYF. DNA for the CDR3: TGTGCCACCAGCAGAGCTGGTAGCCTAGAGACCCAGTACTTC.

The gene calls are TRBV11-2 and TRBJ2-4; 9 positions match TRBD1. This CDR3 is built from 17 residues. V trimming: 3 bases; J trimming: 3 bases; junction bases outside the gene matches: 9. Germline values: CDR1 SGHAT, CDR2 FQNNGV. CDR3 nucleotides: TGTGCCAGCAGCTTTCCCCGACAGGGGGTTGGCAAAAACATTCAGTACTTC. Protein sequence: CASSFPRQGVGKNIQYF.

V usage is TRBV27 and J usage is TRBJ2-7, with TRBD2 matching over 11 bases. Germline-derived CDR1 and CDR2 are MNHEY and SMNVEV (reference sequence). This CDR3 spans 18 amino acids. The V and J ends lost 7 bases and 4 bases, in that order; junction bases with no gene match: 18. The CDR3 is CASKPVTGTSGSLYEQYF. Here the CDR3 DNA reads TGTGCCAGCAAACCCGTCACCGGGACTAGCGGATCTTTGTACGAGCAGTACTTC.

A word on this clone: Other DNA sequences in this sample translate to the same CDR3. V is TRBV27 and J is TRBJ2-3; no reliable D call. The V gene lost 6 bases and the J gene lost 0 bases, with 4 bases spanning the gap. Germline CDR1 is MNHEY and CDR2 is SMNVEV (reference sequence). The CDR3 has 12 residues. This CDR3 reads CASRASTDTQYF. The CDR3 DNA is TGTGCCAGCAGGGCGAGCACAGATACGCAGTATTTT.

The V call is TRBV9, the J call TRBJ2-6; D may be TRBD2 (5 bases). Trimming removed 0 bases from V and 1 base from J, with 14 bases in between. Germline CDR1 SGDLS, CDR2 YYNGEE. The CDR3 length is 18 residues. This chain's CDR3 is CASSVEVVASSGANVLTF. CDR3 nucleotides: TGTGCCAGCAGCGTAGAAGTGGTAGCGTCTTCTGGGGCCAACGTCCTGACTTTC.

V usage is TRBV6-5 and J usage is TRBJ1-1, with D tentatively TRBD1 (5 bases). The V gene lost 5 bases and the J gene lost 1 base, with 11 bases spanning the gap. The CDR3 has 14 residues. In germline, CDR1 is MNHEY, CDR2 SVGAGI. DNA of the CDR3: TGTGCCAGCAGTCTCGGTGGGGGGAACACTGAAGCTTTCTTT. This translates into CASSLGGGNTEAFF.

V is TRBV13 and J is TRBJ2-6; 12 positions match TRBD1. The CDR3 is made up of 17 amino acids. V was clipped by 3 bases and J by 2 bases; unmatched bases: 2. Germline V gene lookup returns CDR1 PRHDT and CDR2 FYEKMQ (reference sequence). CDR3 nucleotide sequence: TGTGCCAGCAGCTTGGGACAGGGGGCCCCTGGGGCCAACGTCCTGACTTTC. It codes for CASSLGQGAPGANVLTF. Combining the CDR3 with reference TRBV13 and TRBJ2-6 gives the whole variable domain AAGVIQSPRHLIKEKRETATLKCYPIPRHDTVYWYQQGPGQDPQFLISFYEKMQSDKGSIPDRFSAQQFSDYHSELNMSSLELGDSALYFCASSLGQGAPGANVLTFGAGSRLTVL.

The CDR3 is CASSERCRASRPQHF. CDR3 bases: TGTGCCAGCAGTGAACGGTGTAGGGCCAGCCGGCCCCAGCATTTT. The V call is TRBV25-1, the J call TRBJ1-5; D gene ambiguous. This CDR3 is 15 amino acids long. The ends were cut back, 2 bases at V and 9 bases at J, with 17 bases in the middle. CDR1 is MGHDK, CDR2 SYGVNS, per germline.

The gene calls are TRBV7-9 and TRBJ2-7; possibly TRBD1 for D (5 bases). The CDR3 totals 18 residues. Germline loops: CDR1 SEHNR, CDR2 FQNEAQ (reference sequence). The V gene lost 4 bases and the J gene lost 3 bases, with 25 bases spanning the gap. The CDR3 loop is CASSSIPIEQVWNYEQYF. Here the CDR3 DNA reads TGTGCCAGCAGCTCCATTCCGATCGAACAGGTTTGGAACTACGAGCAGTACTTC. The entire variable domain, with the rest obtained from reference TRBV7-9 and TRBJ2-7, is as follows: DTGVSQNPRHKITKRGQNVTFRCDPISEHNRLYWYRQTLGQGPEFLTYFQNEAQLEKSRLLSDRFSAERPKGSFSTLEIQRTEQGDSAMYLCASSSIPIEQVWNYEQYFGPGTRLTVT.

This sequence joins TRBV2 and TRBJ2-7; either TRBD1 or TRBD2 may supply D (5 bases each). CDR3 length: 12 amino acids. Germline-derived CDR1 and CDR2 are SNHLY and FYNNEI. CDR3 sequence reads: CGGIGGAYEQYF. Here the CDR3 DNA reads TGTGGAGGGATAGGTGGGGCGTACGAGCAGTACTTC.

This clone was seen a single time. The rearrangement joins TRBV6-1 to TRBJ2-7; 7 bases fit TRBD1. CDR1 is MNHNS and CDR2 is SASEGT in the germline V gene. The trim removed 1 base at V and 0 bases at J, leaving 3 bases unmatched. The CDR3 covers 15 residues. In nucleotides, the CDR3 is TGTGCCAGCAGTGAAGTACAGGGGAGCTCCTACGAGCAGTACTTC. Residues: CASSEVQGSSYEQYF.